Described below is a single T cell receptor (beta chain) sequence and its context. Its matching antigen is unknown. The data originate from a study of graft-versus-host responses after intestinal transplantation. Study context: Recipients got multivisceral, liver-intestinal, or isolated intestinal transplants. For about three years after anti-thymocyte globulin induction, all recipients took tacrolimus and steroids.

Repertoires were generated with immunoSEQ multiplex PCR, while TCRdb's copy carries only in-frame clones and drops some. Of over a thousand clones detected, approximately 86% appear once; the ten largest clones hold roughly 8%. Study-wide points: Some patients had graft-donor T cell macrochimerism. In their allografts, the ratios of graft-versus-host to host-versus-graft T cell clones were high. Marrow from the recipient contained GvH clones, some of which had appeared first in ileum or blood.

This CDR3 comprises 16 residues. V dropped 1 base and J dropped 3; count of bases not matched to a gene: 8. Per germline, CDR1 SGHRS and CDR2 YFSETQ. The starting material was PBMCs, obtained 7 days after intestinal transplantation. The receptor was isolated from a human patient who received an intestinal transplant, so some T cells may come from the graft donor. V usage is TRBV5-1 and J usage is TRBJ2-3, with 7 nucleotides matching TRBD2. CDR3 sequence: CASSLLWTRKTDTQYF. In nucleotides, the CDR3 is TGCGCCAGCAGCTTGTTATGGACTAGGAAGACAGATACGCAGTATTTT.